This entry features one TCR beta chain sequence. The antigen remains unidentified. The V end lost 4 bases, the J end lost 8 bases, and 15 bases lay between the germline ends. CDR3 length: 13 residues. Germline values: CDR1 SGHNT, CDR2 YYREEE (reference sequence). This record belongs to a study of memory CD4+ T cells and cytomegalovirus serostatus. The wider study: This sample comes from healthy Belgian adults, fewer than ten CMV seropositive, some 22 seronegative. Findings of the study overall: CD4+ memory repertoires contained about two fifths of the roughly 150 reported CMV TCRbeta sequences. Repertoires predicted CMV serostatus with median bootstrapped AUC of around 0.95.

Single viable CD3+CD4+CD8-CD45RO+ cells were sorted as the memory CD4+ T cells. Donors' CMV status reflects serum IgG against pp150, pp28, p38, p52. Generated by immunoSEQ multiplex PCR, the TCRdb table keeps only in-frame clones and is missing some. The sample records tens of thousands of clones, over 80% being singletons. Sequencing was performed on memory CD4+ T cells from blood. The origin of this receptor is an adult in good health and CMV-seronegative. The J gene is TRBJ1-2, the V gene TRBV5-4, with D possibly matching TRBD1 (6 bases). DNA for the CDR3: TGTGCCAGCAGCGATCGCAGGGGTCGCGGCTACACCTTC. Translated: CASSDRRGRGYTF.